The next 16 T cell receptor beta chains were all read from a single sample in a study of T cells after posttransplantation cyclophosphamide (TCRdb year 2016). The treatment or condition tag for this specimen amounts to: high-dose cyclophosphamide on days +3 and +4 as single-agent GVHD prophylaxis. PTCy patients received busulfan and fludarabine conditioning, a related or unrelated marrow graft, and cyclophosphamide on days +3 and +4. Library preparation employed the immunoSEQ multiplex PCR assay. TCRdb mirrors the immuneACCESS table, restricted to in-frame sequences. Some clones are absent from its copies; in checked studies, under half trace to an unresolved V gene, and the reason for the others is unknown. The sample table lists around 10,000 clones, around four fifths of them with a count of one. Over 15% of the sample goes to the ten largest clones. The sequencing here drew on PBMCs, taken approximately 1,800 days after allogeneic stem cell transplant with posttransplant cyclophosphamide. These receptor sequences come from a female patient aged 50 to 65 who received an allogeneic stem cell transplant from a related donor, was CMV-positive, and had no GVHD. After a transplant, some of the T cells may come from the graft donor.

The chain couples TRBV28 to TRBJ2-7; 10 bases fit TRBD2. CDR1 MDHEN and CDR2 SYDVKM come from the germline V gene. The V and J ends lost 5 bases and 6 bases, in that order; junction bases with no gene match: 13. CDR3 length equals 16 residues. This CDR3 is CASSRPGAGGPFEQYF. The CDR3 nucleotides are TGTGCCAGCAGTCGTCCCGGAGCGGGAGGGCCGTTCGAGCAGTACTTC.

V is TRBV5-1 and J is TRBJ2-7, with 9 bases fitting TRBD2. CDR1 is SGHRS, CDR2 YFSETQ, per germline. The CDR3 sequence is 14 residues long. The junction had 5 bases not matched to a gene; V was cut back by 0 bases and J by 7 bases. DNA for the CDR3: TGCGCCAGCAGCTTGGCCCTAGCGGGAAAAGAGCAGTACTTC. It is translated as CASSLALAGKEQYF.

The CDR3 is CASSSDSFGTDTQYF. The CDR3 nucleotides read TGTGCCAGCAGTTCTGACAGCTTTGGCACAGATACGCAGTATTTT. This sequence joins TRBV5-4 and TRBJ2-3; weak D call: TRBD1 (5 bases). Germline loops: CDR1 SGHNT, CDR2 YYREEE (reference sequence). V lost 5 bases, J lost 1 base, and 14 bases lay in between. The CDR3 sequence is 15 residues long.

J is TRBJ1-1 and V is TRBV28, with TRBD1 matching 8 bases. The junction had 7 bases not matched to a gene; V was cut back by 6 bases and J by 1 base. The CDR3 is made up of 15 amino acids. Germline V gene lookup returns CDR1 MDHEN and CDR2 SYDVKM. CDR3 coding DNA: TGTGCCAGCAGATCGACAGGGGCGGGGAACACTGAAGCTTTCTTT. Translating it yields CASRSTGAGNTEAFF.

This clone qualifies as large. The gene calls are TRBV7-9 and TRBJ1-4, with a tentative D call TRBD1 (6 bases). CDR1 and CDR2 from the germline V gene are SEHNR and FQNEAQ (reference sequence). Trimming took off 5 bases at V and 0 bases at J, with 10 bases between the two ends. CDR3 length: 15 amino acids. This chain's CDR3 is CASSPRTATNEKLFF. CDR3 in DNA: TGTGCCAGCAGCCCGAGGACAGCAACTAATGAAAAACTGTTTTTT.

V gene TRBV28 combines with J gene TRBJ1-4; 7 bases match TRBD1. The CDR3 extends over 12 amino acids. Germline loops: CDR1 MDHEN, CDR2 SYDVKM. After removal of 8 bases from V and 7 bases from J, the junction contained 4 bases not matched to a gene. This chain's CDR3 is CASSPGGEKLFF. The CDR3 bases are TGTGCCAGCTCGCCAGGGGGTGAAAAACTGTTTTTT.

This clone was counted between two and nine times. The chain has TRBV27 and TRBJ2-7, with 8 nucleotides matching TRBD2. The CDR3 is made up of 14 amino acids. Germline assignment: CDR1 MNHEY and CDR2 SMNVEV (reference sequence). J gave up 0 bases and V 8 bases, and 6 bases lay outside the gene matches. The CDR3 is CASGIREGSYEQYF. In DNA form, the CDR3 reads TGTGCCAGCGGGATCCGGGAGGGCTCCTACGAGCAGTACTTC.

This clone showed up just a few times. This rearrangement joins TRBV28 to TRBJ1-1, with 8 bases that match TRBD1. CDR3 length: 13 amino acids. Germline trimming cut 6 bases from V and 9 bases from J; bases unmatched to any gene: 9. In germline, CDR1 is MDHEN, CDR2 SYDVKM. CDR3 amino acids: CASSRGQGYKAFF. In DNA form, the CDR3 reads TGTGCCAGCAGCCGCGGACAGGGTTATAAAGCTTTCTTT.

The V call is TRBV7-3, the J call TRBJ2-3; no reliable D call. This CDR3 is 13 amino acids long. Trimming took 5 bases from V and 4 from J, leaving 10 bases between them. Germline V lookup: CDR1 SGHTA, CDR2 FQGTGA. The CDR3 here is CASSPTRADTQYF. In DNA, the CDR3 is TGTGCCAGCAGCCCCACTCGAGCAGATACGCAGTATTTT.

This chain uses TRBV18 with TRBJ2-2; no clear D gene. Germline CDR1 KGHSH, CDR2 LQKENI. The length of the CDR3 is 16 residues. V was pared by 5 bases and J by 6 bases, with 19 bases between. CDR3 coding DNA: TGTGCCAGCTCAACCGACGACCTGGCGGCTTCCGGGGAGCTGTTTTTT. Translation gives CASSTDDLAASGELFF.

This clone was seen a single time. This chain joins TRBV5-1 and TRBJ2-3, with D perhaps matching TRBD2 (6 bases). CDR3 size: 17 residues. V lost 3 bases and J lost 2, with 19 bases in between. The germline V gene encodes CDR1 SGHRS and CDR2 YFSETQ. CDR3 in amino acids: CASSSAGGVGPTDTQYF. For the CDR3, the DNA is TGCGCCAGCAGCTCCGCCGGGGGAGTCGGCCCCACAGATACGCAGTATTTT.

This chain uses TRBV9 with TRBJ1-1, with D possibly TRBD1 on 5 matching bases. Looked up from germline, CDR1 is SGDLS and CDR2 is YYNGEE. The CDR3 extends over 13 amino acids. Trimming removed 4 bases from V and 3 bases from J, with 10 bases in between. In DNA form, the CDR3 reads TGTGCCAGCAGCACCCGACAGTACACTGAAGCTTTCTTT. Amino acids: CASSTRQYTEAFF.

This CDR3 reads CSVDVRGSGNTIYF. The CDR3 DNA reads as TGCAGCGTCGACGTCAGGGGCTCTGGAAACACCATATATTTT. This chain joins TRBV29-1 and TRBJ1-3; D is possibly TRBD1 (6 bases). The V gene's germline CDR1 is SQVTM and CDR2 ANQGSEA. V gave up 6 bases and J gave up 0 bases, with 12 bases separating them. The CDR3 length is 14 residues.

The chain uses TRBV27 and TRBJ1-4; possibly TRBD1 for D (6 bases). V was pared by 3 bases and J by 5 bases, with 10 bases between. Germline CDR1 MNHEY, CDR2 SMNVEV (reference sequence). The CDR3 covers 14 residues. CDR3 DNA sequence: TGTGCCAGCAGTTTGACAGGCTTAAATGAAAAACTGTTTTTT. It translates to CASSLTGLNEKLFF.

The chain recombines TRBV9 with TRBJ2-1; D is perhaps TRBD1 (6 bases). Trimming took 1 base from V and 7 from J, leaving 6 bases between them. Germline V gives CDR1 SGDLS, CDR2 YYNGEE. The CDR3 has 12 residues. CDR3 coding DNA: TGTGCCAGCAGCGTAACAGGGAATGAGCAGTTCTTC. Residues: CASSVTGNEQFF.

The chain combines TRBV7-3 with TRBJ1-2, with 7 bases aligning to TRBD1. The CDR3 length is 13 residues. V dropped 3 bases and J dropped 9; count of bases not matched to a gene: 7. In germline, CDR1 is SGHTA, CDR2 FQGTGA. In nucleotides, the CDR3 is TGTGCCAGCAGCTTTCCAGGGGGTGAGAGCTACACCTTC. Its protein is CASSFPGGESYTF.